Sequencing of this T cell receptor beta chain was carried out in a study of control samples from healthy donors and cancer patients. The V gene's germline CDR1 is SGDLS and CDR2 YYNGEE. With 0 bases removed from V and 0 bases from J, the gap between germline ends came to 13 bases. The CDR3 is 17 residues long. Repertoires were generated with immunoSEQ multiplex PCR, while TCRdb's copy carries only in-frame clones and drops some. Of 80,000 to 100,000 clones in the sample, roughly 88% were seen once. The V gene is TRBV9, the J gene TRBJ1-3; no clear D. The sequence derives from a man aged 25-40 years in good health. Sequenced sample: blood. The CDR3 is CASSVEGLRFSGNTIYF. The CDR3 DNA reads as TGTGCCAGCAGCGTAGAAGGGTTAAGGTTCTCTGGAAACACCATATATTTT.